The TCR beta chain described here comes from a study of cytomegalovirus exposure and HLA in healthy donors. Study-level points and caveats: Reports showed the classifier diagnosing cytomegalovirus status with high specificity and sensitivity. Clusters of TCRs from the first cohort tended to co-occur in the 120 or so validation repertoires (as a later analysis found).

Points on this clone: Its antigen remains unknown.

The protocol was immunoSEQ multiplex PCR, while the TCRdb copy is restricted to in-frame clones and leaves out a portion. The sample contains some 290,000 clones, around 90% of which appear only once. The CDR3 contains 16 residues. Germline V gene sequence: CDR1 LNHNV, CDR2 YYDKDF (reference sequence). V lost 3 bases and J lost 6, with 21 bases in between. This receptor was taken from a man aged 25-45 years in good health and CMV-seronegative. Material for sequencing was PBMCs. The V and J genes are TRBV15 and TRBJ2-7, with D possibly matching TRBD1 (6 bases). The CDR3 DNA reads as TGTGCCACCAGCAGGGGGGCCTGGGGGTTATTGGGCGAGCAGTACTTC. Its translation is CATSRGAWGLLGEQYF. The complete variable domain, with remaining parts taken from reference TRBV15 and TRBJ2-7, reads DAMVIQNPRYQVTQFGKPVTLSCSQTLNHNVMYWYQQKSSQAPKLLFHYYDKDFNNEADTPDNFQSRRPNTSFCFLDIRSPGLGDTAMYLCATSRGAWGLLGEQYFGPGTRLTVT.